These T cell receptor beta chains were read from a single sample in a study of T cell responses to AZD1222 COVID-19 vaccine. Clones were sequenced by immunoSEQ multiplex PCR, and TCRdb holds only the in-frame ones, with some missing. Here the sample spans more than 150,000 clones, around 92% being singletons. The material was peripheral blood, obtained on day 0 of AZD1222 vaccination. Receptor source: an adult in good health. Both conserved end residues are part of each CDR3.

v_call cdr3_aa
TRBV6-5 CASSYSSGSSYNEQFF
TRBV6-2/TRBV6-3 CASSYPGLAGATGELFF
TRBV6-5 CASSLNTGELFF
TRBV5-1 CASSFSGSIDEQYF
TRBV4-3 CASSQERGRYTEAFF
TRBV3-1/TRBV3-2 CASSQEGRGEGGGYTF
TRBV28 CASSLLGSPLHF
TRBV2 CASRGPQTSEQFF
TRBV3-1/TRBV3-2 CASSLDRGNYGYTF
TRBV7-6 CASSYHPGQTYEQYF
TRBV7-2 CASSLPRLAGARNTQYF
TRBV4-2 CASSQEWQAYQPQHF
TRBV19 CASSIVGSSSYNEQFF
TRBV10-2 CASSRGQGNTEAFF
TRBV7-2 CASSLQGAGNEKLFF